Below are 4 T cell receptor beta chains sequenced from a single sample in a study of CD8+ T cells in alopecia areata. Extraction of RNA preceded its reverse transcription into cDNA, which served as the sequencing template. Profiled with immunoSEQ multiplex PCR; TCRdb holds only in-frame clones, not every one. The top ten hold about 6.4% of the sample, which has 140,000 to 150,000 clones, approximately 45% seen once. The source material was CD4+ T cells sorted from blood. The receptors derive from a human donor with alopecia areata.

This chain uses TRBV5-1 with TRBJ2-1; a possible D gene is TRBD1 (9 bases). The ends were cut back, 3 bases at V and 4 bases at J, with 20 bases in the middle. The germline gives CDR1 SGHRS, CDR2 YFSETQ. The CDR3 covers 17 residues. DNA for the CDR3: TGCGCCAGCAGCTCGGGACAGGGACTAGGGATTTACAATGAGCAGTTCTTC. It is translated as CASSSGQGLGIYNEQFF.

A remark on this clone: Other nucleotide sequences in the sample specify the same CDR3. This sequence joins TRBV5-1 and TRBJ2-7; D perhaps matches TRBD2 (5 bases). The V end lost 0 bases, the J end lost 6 bases, and 7 bases lay between the germline ends. The CDR3 covers 12 residues. Germline V gene data show CDR1 as SGHRS and CDR2 as YFSETQ. This CDR3 reads CASSLEGVEQYF. The DNA for the CDR3 is TGCGCCAGCAGCTTGGAGGGAGTCGAGCAGTACTTC.

A few counts support this clone. This chain links TRBV11-2 with TRBJ2-5, with D hard to call. CDR1 and CDR2 from the germline V gene are SGHAT and FQNNGV. The CDR3 is 14 residues long. The V end lost 4 bases, the J end lost 2 bases, and 11 bases lay between the germline ends. The DNA for the CDR3 is TGTGCCAGCAGCTCGATCGGTCCACAAGAGACCCAGTACTTC. Amino acids: CASSSIGPQETQYF. Based on the CDR3 plus reference TRBV11-2 and TRBJ2-5, the full variable domain is EAGVAQSPRYKIIEKRQSVAFWCNPISGHATLYWYQQILGQGPKLLIQFQNNGVVDDSQLPKDRFSAERLKGVDSTLKIQPAKLEDSAVYLCASSSIGPQETQYFGPGTRLLVL.

Only a few counts were recorded for this clone. The CDR3 sequence: CASSELPGQVKEETQYF. The CDR3 DNA reads as TGTGCCAGCAGTGAACTACCGGGACAGGTGAAAGAGGAGACCCAGTACTTC. This chain joins TRBV28 and TRBJ2-5; the match to TRBD1 covers 8 bases. The V and J ends lost 5 bases and 5 bases, in that order; junction bases with no gene match: 16. Germline loops: CDR1 MDHEN, CDR2 SYDVKM. This CDR3 comprises 17 residues. Full variable domain (remainder filled in from reference TRBV28 and TRBJ2-5): DVKVTQSSRYLVKRTGEKVFLECVQDMDHENMFWYRQDPGLGLRLIYFSYDVKMKEKGDIPEGYSVSREKKERFSLILESASTNQTSMYLCASSELPGQVKEETQYFGPGTRLLVL.